This TCR beta chain was recorded in a study of technical replicates of blood from a handful of donors. V was trimmed by 2 bases and J by 6 bases, leaving 17 bases between them. Germline-derived CDR1 and CDR2 are MNHEY and SMNVEV (reference sequence). The length of the CDR3 is 15 residues. Assay used: immunoSEQ multiplex PCR; TCRdb lists only in-frame clones, some missing. The sample yields 67,000 or so clones, roughly 90% seen once. Specimen: T cells isolated from PBMCs. This receptor was identified in a human donor in good health. The chain joins TRBV27 to TRBJ2-7, with D uncertain. The CDR3 loop reads CASSLGQDQIREQYF. The CDR3 DNA is TGTGCCAGCAGTTTAGGGCAGGATCAAATACGCGAGCAGTACTTC.